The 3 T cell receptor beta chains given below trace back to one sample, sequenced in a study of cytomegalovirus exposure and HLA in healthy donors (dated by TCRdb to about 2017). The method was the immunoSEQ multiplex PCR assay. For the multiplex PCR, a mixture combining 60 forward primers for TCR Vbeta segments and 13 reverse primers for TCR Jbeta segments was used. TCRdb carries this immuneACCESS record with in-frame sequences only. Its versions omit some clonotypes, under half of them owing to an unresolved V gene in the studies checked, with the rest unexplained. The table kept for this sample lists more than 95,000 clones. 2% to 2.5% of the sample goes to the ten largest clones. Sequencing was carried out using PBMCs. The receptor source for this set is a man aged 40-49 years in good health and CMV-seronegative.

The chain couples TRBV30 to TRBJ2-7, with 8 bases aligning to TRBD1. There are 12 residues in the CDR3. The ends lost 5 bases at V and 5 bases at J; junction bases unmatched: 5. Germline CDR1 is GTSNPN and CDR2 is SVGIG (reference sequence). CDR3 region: CAWRDRGHEQYF. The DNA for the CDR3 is TGTGCCTGGCGAGACAGGGGCCACGAGCAGTACTTC.

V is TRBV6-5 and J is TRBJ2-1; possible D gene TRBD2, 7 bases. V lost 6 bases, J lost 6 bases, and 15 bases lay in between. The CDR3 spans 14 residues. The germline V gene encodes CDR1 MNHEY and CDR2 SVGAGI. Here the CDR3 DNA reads TGTGCCAGCAGGAACCCAAGGGGGGGCAATGAGCAGTTCTTC. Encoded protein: CASRNPRGGNEQFF.

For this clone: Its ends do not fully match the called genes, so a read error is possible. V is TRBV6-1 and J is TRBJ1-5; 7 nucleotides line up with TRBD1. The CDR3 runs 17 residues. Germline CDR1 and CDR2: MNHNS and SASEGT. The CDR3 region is CASSEGGGKGGKQPQHF. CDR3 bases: TGTGCCAGCAGTGAAGGTGGAGGGAAAGGGGGCAAACAGCCCCAGCATTTT.